There are many counts of the clone carrying this T cell receptor beta chain. Its antigen is not identified. Unique molecular identifiers were incorporated during preparation of the TCRbeta library. TCRdb re-called the PCR reads through MiXCR, storing one row per CDR3 protein. In the table there are 670,000 or so distinct CDR3 sequences, about 12% of which are singletons. These data belong to a study of T-cell reconstitution after alpha-beta-depleted transplantation in children. The CDR3 is made up of 16 amino acids. After removal of 5 bases from V and 8 bases from J, the junction contained 15 bases not matched to a gene. CDR1 and CDR2 from the germline V gene are DFQATT and SNEGSKA (reference sequence). Study outcomes and limitations: Newly made T cells mostly supplied T-cell counts and diversity one year after transplant. After transplant, at about two months, alpha-beta T cells were reportedly derived from several hundred expanded graft clones. Some patients showed high day-60 TCRbeta diversity, which derived from surviving recipient T cells and thymic progenitors.

The chain couples TRBV20-1 to TRBJ2-1, with TRBD1 matching 10 bases. The clonotype comes from a girl aged 2 to 10 with congenital amegakaryocytic thrombocytopenia, due to receive a stem cell transplant. The material sequenced was PBMCs, taken before TCRalphabeta/CD19-depleted stem cell transplant. DNA of the CDR3: TGCAGTGCTCGCTTCGAGACAGGGGGCTTGTTAGATGAGCAGTTCTTC. It encodes CSARFETGGLLDEQFF.